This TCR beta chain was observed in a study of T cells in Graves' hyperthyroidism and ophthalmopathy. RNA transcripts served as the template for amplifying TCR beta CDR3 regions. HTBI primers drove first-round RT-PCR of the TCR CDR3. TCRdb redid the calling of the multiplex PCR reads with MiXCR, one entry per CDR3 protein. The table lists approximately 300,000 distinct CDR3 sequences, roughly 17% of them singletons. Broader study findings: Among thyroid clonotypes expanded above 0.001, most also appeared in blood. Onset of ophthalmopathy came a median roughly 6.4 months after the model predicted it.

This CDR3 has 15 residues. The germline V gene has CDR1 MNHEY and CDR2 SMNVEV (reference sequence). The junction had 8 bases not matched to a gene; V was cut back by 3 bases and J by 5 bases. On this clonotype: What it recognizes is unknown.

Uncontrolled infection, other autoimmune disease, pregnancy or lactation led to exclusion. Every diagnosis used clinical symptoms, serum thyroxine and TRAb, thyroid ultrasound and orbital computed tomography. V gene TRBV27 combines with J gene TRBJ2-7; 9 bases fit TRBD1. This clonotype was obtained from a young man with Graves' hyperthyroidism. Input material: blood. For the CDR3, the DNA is TGTGCCAGCAGTTTCCCGACAGGGGGAGTGGACGAGCAGTACTTC. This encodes CASSFPTGGVDEQYF.